The rows below give T cell receptor beta chains drawn from one sample of a study of T-cell memory formation after mild COVID-19. Using its own MiXCR run on the 5' RACE reads, TCRdb lists one record per CDR3 protein. The sample yields 250,000 to 300,000 distinct CDR3 sequences, about a sixth seen once. The material sequenced was PBMCs or a T cell subset sorted from them (not recorded which). The origin of the receptors is a man aged 18 to 35 who had mild COVID-19 (a few samples of this study predate the infection). Cell type and time point are not known. The CDR3 runs from the conserved cysteine through the conserved F or W. A D gene is named only where the DNA matches it firmly. Clone size is shown for a subset of rows, as once, few, many or a class of expanded clone.

cdr3_aa: CASSYSTGYEQYF; cdr3_nt: TGTGCCAGCAGTTACTCGACCGGGTACGAGCAGTACTTC; v_call: TRBV6-6; d_call: NA; j_call: TRBJ2-7; clone_size: few
cdr3_aa: CATSRSDRGTDTQYF; cdr3_nt: TGTGCCACCAGCAGATCTGACAGGGGCACAGATACGCAGTATTTT; v_call: TRBV15; d_call: TRBD1; j_call: TRBJ2-3; clone_size: NA
cdr3_aa: CASRAGATNTEAFF; cdr3_nt: TGCGCCTCCAGGGCAGGGGCAACGAACACTGAAGCTTTCTTT; v_call: TRBV5-1; d_call: NA; j_call: TRBJ1-1; clone_size: few
cdr3_aa: CASSVGLDGTEAFF; cdr3_nt: TGTGCCAGCAGCGTAGGTCTGGACGGAACTGAAGCTTTCTTT; v_call: TRBV9; d_call: NA; j_call: TRBJ1-1; clone_size: NA
cdr3_aa: CASSFVGANQPQHF; cdr3_nt: TGTGCCAGCAGCTTCGTGGGGGCGAATCAGCCCCAGCATTTT; v_call: TRBV7-2; d_call: NA; j_call: TRBJ1-5; clone_size: few
cdr3_aa: CASSLYGGRTDTQYF; cdr3_nt: TGTGCCAGCAGCTTATACGGGGGGCGCACAGATACGCAGTATTTT; v_call: TRBV7-3; d_call: NA; j_call: TRBJ2-3; clone_size: many
cdr3_aa: CASSQPDRGEDEQFF; cdr3_nt: TGCGCCAGCAGCCAACCGGACAGGGGTGAAGATGAGCAGTTCTTC; v_call: TRBV5-1; d_call: TRBD1; j_call: TRBJ2-1; clone_size: NA
cdr3_aa: CASRPAWDTEAFF; cdr3_nt: TGTGCCAGCAGACCAGCTTGGGACACTGAAGCTTTCTTT; v_call: TRBV5-6; d_call: NA; j_call: TRBJ1-1; clone_size: NA
cdr3_aa: CASSVGGGPFDTQYF; cdr3_nt: TGCGCCAGCAGTGTGGGAGGGGGCCCCTTCGATACGCAGTATTTT; v_call: TRBV10-2; d_call: NA; j_call: TRBJ2-3; clone_size: NA
cdr3_aa: CASSPGTSGGTSYNEQFF; cdr3_nt: TGTGCCAGCAGTCCCGGGACTAGCGGGGGGACTTCCTACAATGAGCAGTTCTTC; v_call: TRBV12-3/TRBV12-4; d_call: TRBD2; j_call: TRBJ2-1; clone_size: NA
cdr3_aa: CASSWGGKTEAFF; cdr3_nt: TGTGCCAGCAGCTGGGGGGGCAAGACTGAAGCTTTCTTT; v_call: TRBV12-3/TRBV12-4; d_call: NA; j_call: TRBJ1-1; clone_size: NA
cdr3_aa: CASSLSPTGELFF; cdr3_nt: TGTGCCAGCAGCTTATCACCTACCGGGGAGCTGTTTTTT; v_call: TRBV11-1; d_call: NA; j_call: TRBJ2-2; clone_size: NA
cdr3_aa: CASSFVGGLPNQPQHF; cdr3_nt: TGTGCCAGCAGTTTCGTGGGGGGGCTCCCCAATCAGCCCCAGCATTTT; v_call: TRBV12-3/TRBV12-4; d_call: NA; j_call: TRBJ1-5; clone_size: NA
cdr3_aa: CASSEGSGQLYEQYF; cdr3_nt: TGTGCCAGCAGTGAAGGGTCAGGGCAGCTCTACGAGCAGTACTTC; v_call: TRBV6-1; d_call: NA; j_call: TRBJ2-7; clone_size: NA
cdr3_aa: CASSSTGSSGNTIYF; cdr3_nt: TGTGCCAGCAGCTCAACAGGGAGCTCTGGAAACACCATATATTTT; v_call: TRBV5-6; d_call: NA; j_call: TRBJ1-3; clone_size: many
cdr3_aa: CASSSQSGPLINQPQHF; cdr3_nt: TGTGCCAGCAGCTCGCAGTCGGGACCCCTGATCAATCAGCCCCAGCATTTT; v_call: TRBV6-5; d_call: NA; j_call: TRBJ1-5; clone_size: NA
cdr3_aa: CSTWRQGSFWDEQFF; cdr3_nt: TGCAGTACTTGGCGGCAGGGGAGTTTTTGGGATGAGCAGTTCTTC; v_call: TRBV20-1; d_call: NA; j_call: TRBJ2-1; clone_size: few
cdr3_aa: CASSPTPSGTSYNEQFF; cdr3_nt: TGTGCCAGCAGCCCAACACCTAGCGGAACCTCCTACAATGAGCAGTTCTTC; v_call: TRBV14; d_call: TRBD2; j_call: TRBJ2-1; clone_size: few
cdr3_aa: CASSPLKQGGSAEAFF; cdr3_nt: TGTGCCAGCAGTCCCCTCAAACAGGGTGGGAGCGCTGAAGCTTTCTTT; v_call: TRBV6-2/TRBV6-3; d_call: NA; j_call: TRBJ1-1; clone_size: NA
cdr3_aa: CASSATGGNTEAFF; cdr3_nt: TGTGCCAGCAGCGCCACAGGGGGGAACACTGAAGCTTTCTTT; v_call: TRBV7-3; d_call: TRBD1; j_call: TRBJ1-1; clone_size: NA
cdr3_aa: CASSLSVSWGTEAFF; cdr3_nt: TGCGCCAGCAGCTTGTCCGTGAGTTGGGGCACTGAAGCTTTCTTT; v_call: TRBV5-1; d_call: NA; j_call: TRBJ1-1; clone_size: NA
cdr3_aa: CASSLRPSGYEQYF; cdr3_nt: TGTGCCAGCAGCTTACGACCCAGCGGCTACGAGCAGTACTTC; v_call: TRBV7-8; d_call: NA; j_call: TRBJ2-7; clone_size: NA
cdr3_aa: CATSNGPEAFF; cdr3_nt: TGTGCCACCAGTAATGGCCCTGAAGCTTTCTTT; v_call: TRBV24-1; d_call: NA; j_call: TRBJ1-1; clone_size: few
cdr3_aa: CASSQLANEQFF; cdr3_nt: TGCGCCAGCAGCCAACTAGCGAATGAGCAGTTCTTC; v_call: TRBV5-1; d_call: TRBD2; j_call: TRBJ2-1; clone_size: many
cdr3_aa: CASTKPPHFYGYTF; cdr3_nt: TGTGCCAGTACGAAGCCCCCTCACTTCTATGGCTACACCTTC; v_call: TRBV19; d_call: NA; j_call: TRBJ1-2; clone_size: NA
cdr3_aa: CASSLGARRGSYNEQFF; cdr3_nt: TGTGCCAGCAGCTTAGGTGCCCGGAGGGGCTCCTACAATGAGCAGTTCTTC; v_call: TRBV7-9; d_call: NA; j_call: TRBJ2-1; clone_size: NA
cdr3_aa: CASTDRSATNEKLFF; cdr3_nt: TGTGCCAGCACTGACAGGTCTGCAACTAATGAAAAACTGTTTTTT; v_call: TRBV6-1; d_call: NA; j_call: TRBJ1-4; clone_size: NA
cdr3_aa: CASSLGSRPYNSPLHF; cdr3_nt: TGTGCCAGCAGCTTAGGTAGCAGACCCTATAATTCACCCCTCCACTTT; v_call: TRBV7-7; d_call: NA; j_call: TRBJ1-6; clone_size: NA
cdr3_aa: CASRPGDRGSTDTQYF; cdr3_nt: TGCGCCAGCAGGCCCGGGGACCGGGGGAGCACAGATACGCAGTATTTT; v_call: TRBV5-1; d_call: NA; j_call: TRBJ2-3; clone_size: many
cdr3_aa: CASSLPRTEAFF; cdr3_nt: TGTGCCAGCAGCCTCCCTAGGACTGAAGCTTTCTTT; v_call: TRBV7-9; d_call: NA; j_call: TRBJ1-1; clone_size: NA
cdr3_aa: CASSLERTGYTDTQYF; cdr3_nt: TGTGCCAGCAGCTTAGAAAGGACTGGTTACACAGATACGCAGTATTTT; v_call: TRBV7-2; d_call: NA; j_call: TRBJ2-3; clone_size: few
cdr3_aa: CSVLEVTQYF; cdr3_nt: TGCAGCGTTCTCGAGGTAACGCAGTATTTT; v_call: TRBV29-1; d_call: NA; j_call: TRBJ2-3; clone_size: few
cdr3_aa: CASSRGGGENYGYTF; cdr3_nt: TGTGCCAGCTCACGAGGCGGTGGGGAGAACTATGGCTACACCTTC; v_call: TRBV18; d_call: NA; j_call: TRBJ1-2; clone_size: NA
cdr3_aa: CASSLGGGHTGELFF; cdr3_nt: TGTGCCAGCAGTTTAGGCGGGGGGCACACCGGGGAGCTGTTTTTT; v_call: TRBV28; d_call: TRBD2; j_call: TRBJ2-2; clone_size: few
cdr3_aa: CASSLGPRVSMARNTEAFF; cdr3_nt: TGTGCCAGCAGTTTAGGCCCCAGGGTGTCTATGGCTCGGAACACTGAAGCTTTCTTT; v_call: TRBV12-3/TRBV12-4; d_call: NA; j_call: TRBJ1-1; clone_size: many
cdr3_aa: CAISDYGNTIYF; cdr3_nt: TGTGCCATCAGTGATTATGGAAACACCATATATTTT; v_call: TRBV10-3; d_call: NA; j_call: TRBJ1-3; clone_size: few
cdr3_aa: CASARLGRSYEQYF; cdr3_nt: TGTGCCAGCGCCAGATTGGGACGTTCCTACGAGCAGTACTTC; v_call: TRBV6-5; d_call: NA; j_call: TRBJ2-7; clone_size: NA
cdr3_aa: CASSRRTGQGTGELFF; cdr3_nt: TGTGCCAGCTCACGGAGGACAGGGCAAGGGACCGGGGAGCTGTTTTTT; v_call: TRBV18; d_call: TRBD1; j_call: TRBJ2-2; clone_size: NA
cdr3_aa: CASTEGQYSGNTIYF; cdr3_nt: TGTGCCAGCACCGAGGGACAGTACTCTGGAAACACCATATATTTT; v_call: TRBV6-2/TRBV6-3; d_call: TRBD1; j_call: TRBJ1-3; clone_size: NA
cdr3_aa: CASSSTGGDTEAFF; cdr3_nt: TGTGCCAGCAGCTCAACAGGGGGGGACACTGAAGCTTTCTTT; v_call: TRBV14; d_call: TRBD1; j_call: TRBJ1-1; clone_size: NA
cdr3_aa: CASSPRPVNTEAFF; cdr3_nt: TGTGCCAGCAGCCCCAGACCTGTTAACACTGAAGCTTTCTTT; v_call: TRBV6-5; d_call: NA; j_call: TRBJ1-1; clone_size: few
cdr3_aa: CAITHGRNGYTF; cdr3_nt: TGTGCCATCACTCACGGGCGGAACGGCTACACCTTC; v_call: TRBV10-3; d_call: NA; j_call: TRBJ1-2; clone_size: few
cdr3_aa: CASSFDRGTYNEQFF; cdr3_nt: TGTGCCAGCAGCTTTGACAGGGGGACCTACAATGAGCAGTTCTTC; v_call: TRBV7-2; d_call: TRBD1; j_call: TRBJ2-1; clone_size: NA
cdr3_aa: CASSDPAGGGSYNEQFF; cdr3_nt: TGTGCCAGCAGCGATCCCGCAGGCGGGGGCTCCTACAATGAGCAGTTCTTC; v_call: TRBV7-3; d_call: TRBD2; j_call: TRBJ2-1; clone_size: many
cdr3_aa: CASSRGQFEAFF; cdr3_nt: TGTGCCAGCTCCCGCGGACAGTTTGAAGCTTTCTTT; v_call: TRBV18; d_call: NA; j_call: TRBJ1-1; clone_size: few
cdr3_aa: CSAGTSGGHSYNEQFF; cdr3_nt: TGCAGCGCTGGGACTAGCGGGGGCCATTCCTACAATGAGCAGTTCTTC; v_call: TRBV29-1; d_call: TRBD2; j_call: TRBJ2-1; clone_size: many
cdr3_aa: CASSPHPKDYNEQFF; cdr3_nt: TGTGCCAGCAGCCCTCATCCGAAGGACTACAATGAGCAGTTCTTC; v_call: TRBV7-6; d_call: NA; j_call: TRBJ2-1; clone_size: NA
cdr3_aa: CASSPLGQGAPGANVLTF; cdr3_nt: TGCGCCAGCAGCCCCCTTGGACAGGGGGCGCCCGGGGCCAACGTCCTGACTTTC; v_call: TRBV4-3; d_call: TRBD1; j_call: TRBJ2-6; clone_size: many
cdr3_aa: CASSFTRVNTEAFF; cdr3_nt: TGTGCCAGCAGTTTTACTCGGGTGAACACTGAAGCTTTCTTT; v_call: TRBV27; d_call: NA; j_call: TRBJ1-1; clone_size: NA
cdr3_aa: CASSKGGIGTQYF; cdr3_nt: TGTGCCAGCAGTAAGGGGGGGATCGGGACCCAGTACTTC; v_call: TRBV7-3; d_call: NA; j_call: TRBJ2-5; clone_size: NA
cdr3_aa: CASSPQAEGTNYGYTF; cdr3_nt: TGCGCCAGCAGCCCCCAAGCGGAGGGAACTAACTATGGCTACACCTTC; v_call: TRBV5-1; d_call: NA; j_call: TRBJ1-2; clone_size: NA